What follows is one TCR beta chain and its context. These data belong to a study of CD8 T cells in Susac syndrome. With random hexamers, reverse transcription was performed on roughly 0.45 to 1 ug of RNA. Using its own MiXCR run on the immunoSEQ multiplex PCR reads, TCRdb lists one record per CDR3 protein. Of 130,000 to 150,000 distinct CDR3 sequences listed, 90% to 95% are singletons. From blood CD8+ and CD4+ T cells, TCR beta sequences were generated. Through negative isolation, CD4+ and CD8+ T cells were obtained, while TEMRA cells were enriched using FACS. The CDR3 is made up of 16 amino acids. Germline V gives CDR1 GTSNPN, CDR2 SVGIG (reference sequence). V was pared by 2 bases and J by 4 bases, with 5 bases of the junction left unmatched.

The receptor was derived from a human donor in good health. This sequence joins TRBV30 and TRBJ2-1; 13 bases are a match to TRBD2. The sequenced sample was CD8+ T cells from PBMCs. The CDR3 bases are TGTGCCTGGAGTAAACCGGGACTAGCGGGATACAATGAGCAGTTCTTC. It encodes CAWSKPGLAGYNEQFF.